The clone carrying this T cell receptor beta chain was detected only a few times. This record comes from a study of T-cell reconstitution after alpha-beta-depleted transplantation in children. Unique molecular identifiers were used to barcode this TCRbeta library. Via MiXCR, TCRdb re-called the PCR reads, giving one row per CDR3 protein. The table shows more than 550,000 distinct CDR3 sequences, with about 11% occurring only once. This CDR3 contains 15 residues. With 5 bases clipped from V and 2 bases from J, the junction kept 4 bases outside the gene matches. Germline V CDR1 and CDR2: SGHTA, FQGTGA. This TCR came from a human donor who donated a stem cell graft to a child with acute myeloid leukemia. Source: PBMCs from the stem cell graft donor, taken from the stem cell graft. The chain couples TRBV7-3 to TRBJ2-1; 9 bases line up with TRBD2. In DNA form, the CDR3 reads TGTGCCAGCAGCCCCGGACTAGCGCCCTACAATGAGCAGTTCTTC. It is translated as CASSPGLAPYNEQFF. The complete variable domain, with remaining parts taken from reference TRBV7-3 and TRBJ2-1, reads GAGVSQTPSNKVTEKGKYVELRCDPISGHTALYWYRQSLGQGPEFLIYFQGTGAADDSGLPNDRFFAVRPEGSVSTLKIQRTERGDSAVYLCASSPGLAPYNEQFFGPGTRLTVL.